This TCR beta chain derives from a study of regulatory T cells in long-lasting Graves disease. Time point described: newly diagnosed GD, antithyroid drugs for less than 3 months. Following extraction of RNA from PBMCs, that RNA was used to make the TCR library. American Thyroid Association guidelines were used to diagnose Graves' disease. TCR beta libraries were built with iRepertoire HTBI primers and Arm-PCR of CDR3 regions. One entry per CDR3 protein, called by TCRdb with MiXCR from the multiplex PCR reads. The data hold some 500,000 distinct CDR3 sequences, with roughly 12% observed a single time. This clonotype was observed a handful of times. Looked up from germline, CDR1 is LGHNT and CDR2 is FRNRAP. Trimming removed 4 bases from V and 6 bases from J, with 13 bases in between. This CDR3 is built from 13 residues. These data are also associated with another study on T cells in Graves' hyperthyroidism and ophthalmopathy. That source adds: Blood samples included most of the expanded thyroid clonotypes exceeding 0.001. Researchers report that a 13 V-J model separated ophthalmopathy from stable hyperthyroidism.

The sequenced sample was peripheral blood mononuclear cells (PBMCs), obtained at new diagnosis, from a patient treated with antithyroid drugs. The chain links TRBV12-5 to TRBJ2-7, with unresolved D. This receptor was taken from a man aged 25 to 40 with Graves disease. CDR3 protein: CASGSDHEGEQYF. CDR3 sequence (DNA): TGTGCTAGTGGTTCCGACCACGAAGGCGAGCAGTACTTC.